This passage covers 9 T cell receptor beta chains from one sample sequenced in a study of shared clonotypes between healthy human individuals. The table came from immunoSEQ multiplex PCR; TCRdb's copy has only in-frame clones and leaves some out. In the table there are 2 million to 3 million clones, approximately 93% of which are singletons. Sequenced: naive CD4+ T cells from PBMCs. Subset indicated: CD45RA+ positively selected. All receptors come from a young man in good health. Some clones in this sample may be carry-over from other donors' samples.

The V call is TRBV28, the J call TRBJ2-5, with a tentative D call TRBD1 (5 bases). The germline V gene encodes CDR1 MDHEN and CDR2 SYDVKM. V gave up 3 bases and J gave up 1 base, with 9 bases separating them. The CDR3 extends over 14 amino acids. The CDR3 loop is CASSFMGRQETQYF. The CDR3 region has the DNA TGTGCCAGCAGTTTTATGGGGCGCCAAGAGACCCAGTACTTC.

The chain employs TRBV6-5 and TRBJ2-7, with TRBD1 matching over 7 bases. This CDR3 spans 14 amino acids. The trim removed 6 bases at V and 4 bases at J, leaving 9 bases unmatched. Germline CDR1 MNHEY, CDR2 SVGAGI. The CDR3 sequence is CASSRRTGGYEQYF. The CDR3 coding sequence is TGTGCCAGCAGCCGCCGGACAGGCGGATACGAGCAGTACTTC.

The J gene is TRBJ1-3, the V gene TRBV4-1; TRBD1 aligns across 8 bases. Per the germline V gene, CDR1 is MGHRA and CDR2 is YSYEKL. The CDR3 contains 19 residues. V trimming: 0 bases; J trimming: 4 bases; junction bases outside the gene matches: 14. The CDR3 region is CASSQDRGGRGRSGNTIYF. The CDR3, as DNA: TGCGCCAGCAGCCAAGATCGAGGTGGCAGGGGGCGTTCGGGAAACACCATATATTTT.

In this sample, this clone turned up once. The rearrangement uses TRBV19 and TRBJ2-7; no reliable D call. Germline-derived CDR1 and CDR2 are LNHDA and SQIVND (reference sequence). The germline V and J ends were trimmed by 4 bases and 5 bases, with 15 bases remaining between them. The CDR3 has 14 amino acids. CDR3 nucleotides: TGTGCCAGTAGTACGCCCACGGCCTTTAACGAGCAGTACTTC. It specifies CASSTPTAFNEQYF.

This chain uses TRBV5-8 with TRBJ2-6, with D uncertain. V was pared by 0 bases and J by 4 bases, with 14 bases between. Germline assignment: CDR1 SGHTS and CDR2 YDEGEE. CDR3 length equals 17 residues. In DNA form, the CDR3 reads TGTGCCAGCAGCTTGGCCGTCACCTACGACGGGGCCAACGTCCTGACTTTC. Its protein product is CASSLAVTYDGANVLTF. The full variable domain, its missing parts supplied by reference TRBV5-8 and TRBJ2-6, is EAGVTQSPTHLIKTRGQQATLRCSPISGHTSVYWYQQALGLGLQFLLWYDEGEERNRGNFPPRFSGRQFPNYSSELNVNALELEDSALYLCASSLAVTYDGANVLTFGAGSRLTVL.

The genes are TRBV7-2 and TRBJ2-7; D gene uncertain. Germline CDR1 and CDR2: SGHTA and FQGNSA. The CDR3 length is 16 residues. V lost 1 base and J lost 0, with 13 bases in between. This CDR3 is CASSLVVGGDSYEQYF. The CDR3 coding sequence is TGTGCCAGCAGCTTAGTAGTGGGCGGAGACTCCTACGAGCAGTACTTC.

The chain joins TRBV7-6 to TRBJ2-5, with TRBD2 matching over 8 bases. CDR1 and CDR2 from the germline V gene are SGHVS and FNYEAQ. There are 19 residues in the CDR3. Trimming cost V 1 base and J 3 bases; bases outside gene matches: 16. DNA of the CDR3: TGTGCCAGCAGCTTAGAATTCCGATTTGGGACTAGGATGAAAGAGACCCAGTACTTC. This codes for CASSLEFRFGTRMKETQYF.

The rearrangement joins TRBV5-6 to TRBJ2-7; TRBD2 is a possible D gene (6 bases). The V gene lost 0 bases and the J gene lost 7 bases, with 17 bases spanning the gap. The CDR3 length is 15 residues. In germline, CDR1 is SGHDT, CDR2 YYEEEE. CDR3 sequence reads: CASSLAPGRPLEQYF. The CDR3 DNA is TGTGCCAGCAGCTTGGCCCCCGGGAGACCGCTGGAGCAGTACTTC.

V and J are TRBV19 and TRBJ2-7; the match to TRBD2 covers 11 bases. CDR1 is LNHDA and CDR2 is SQIVND in the germline V gene (reference sequence). The CDR3 is 16 amino acids. Germline trimming cut 3 bases from V and 4 bases from J; bases unmatched to any gene: 8. CDR3 region: CASSIGPGLAAYEQYF. CDR3 bases: TGTGCCAGTAGTATCGGGCCGGGACTAGCGGCATACGAGCAGTACTTC.